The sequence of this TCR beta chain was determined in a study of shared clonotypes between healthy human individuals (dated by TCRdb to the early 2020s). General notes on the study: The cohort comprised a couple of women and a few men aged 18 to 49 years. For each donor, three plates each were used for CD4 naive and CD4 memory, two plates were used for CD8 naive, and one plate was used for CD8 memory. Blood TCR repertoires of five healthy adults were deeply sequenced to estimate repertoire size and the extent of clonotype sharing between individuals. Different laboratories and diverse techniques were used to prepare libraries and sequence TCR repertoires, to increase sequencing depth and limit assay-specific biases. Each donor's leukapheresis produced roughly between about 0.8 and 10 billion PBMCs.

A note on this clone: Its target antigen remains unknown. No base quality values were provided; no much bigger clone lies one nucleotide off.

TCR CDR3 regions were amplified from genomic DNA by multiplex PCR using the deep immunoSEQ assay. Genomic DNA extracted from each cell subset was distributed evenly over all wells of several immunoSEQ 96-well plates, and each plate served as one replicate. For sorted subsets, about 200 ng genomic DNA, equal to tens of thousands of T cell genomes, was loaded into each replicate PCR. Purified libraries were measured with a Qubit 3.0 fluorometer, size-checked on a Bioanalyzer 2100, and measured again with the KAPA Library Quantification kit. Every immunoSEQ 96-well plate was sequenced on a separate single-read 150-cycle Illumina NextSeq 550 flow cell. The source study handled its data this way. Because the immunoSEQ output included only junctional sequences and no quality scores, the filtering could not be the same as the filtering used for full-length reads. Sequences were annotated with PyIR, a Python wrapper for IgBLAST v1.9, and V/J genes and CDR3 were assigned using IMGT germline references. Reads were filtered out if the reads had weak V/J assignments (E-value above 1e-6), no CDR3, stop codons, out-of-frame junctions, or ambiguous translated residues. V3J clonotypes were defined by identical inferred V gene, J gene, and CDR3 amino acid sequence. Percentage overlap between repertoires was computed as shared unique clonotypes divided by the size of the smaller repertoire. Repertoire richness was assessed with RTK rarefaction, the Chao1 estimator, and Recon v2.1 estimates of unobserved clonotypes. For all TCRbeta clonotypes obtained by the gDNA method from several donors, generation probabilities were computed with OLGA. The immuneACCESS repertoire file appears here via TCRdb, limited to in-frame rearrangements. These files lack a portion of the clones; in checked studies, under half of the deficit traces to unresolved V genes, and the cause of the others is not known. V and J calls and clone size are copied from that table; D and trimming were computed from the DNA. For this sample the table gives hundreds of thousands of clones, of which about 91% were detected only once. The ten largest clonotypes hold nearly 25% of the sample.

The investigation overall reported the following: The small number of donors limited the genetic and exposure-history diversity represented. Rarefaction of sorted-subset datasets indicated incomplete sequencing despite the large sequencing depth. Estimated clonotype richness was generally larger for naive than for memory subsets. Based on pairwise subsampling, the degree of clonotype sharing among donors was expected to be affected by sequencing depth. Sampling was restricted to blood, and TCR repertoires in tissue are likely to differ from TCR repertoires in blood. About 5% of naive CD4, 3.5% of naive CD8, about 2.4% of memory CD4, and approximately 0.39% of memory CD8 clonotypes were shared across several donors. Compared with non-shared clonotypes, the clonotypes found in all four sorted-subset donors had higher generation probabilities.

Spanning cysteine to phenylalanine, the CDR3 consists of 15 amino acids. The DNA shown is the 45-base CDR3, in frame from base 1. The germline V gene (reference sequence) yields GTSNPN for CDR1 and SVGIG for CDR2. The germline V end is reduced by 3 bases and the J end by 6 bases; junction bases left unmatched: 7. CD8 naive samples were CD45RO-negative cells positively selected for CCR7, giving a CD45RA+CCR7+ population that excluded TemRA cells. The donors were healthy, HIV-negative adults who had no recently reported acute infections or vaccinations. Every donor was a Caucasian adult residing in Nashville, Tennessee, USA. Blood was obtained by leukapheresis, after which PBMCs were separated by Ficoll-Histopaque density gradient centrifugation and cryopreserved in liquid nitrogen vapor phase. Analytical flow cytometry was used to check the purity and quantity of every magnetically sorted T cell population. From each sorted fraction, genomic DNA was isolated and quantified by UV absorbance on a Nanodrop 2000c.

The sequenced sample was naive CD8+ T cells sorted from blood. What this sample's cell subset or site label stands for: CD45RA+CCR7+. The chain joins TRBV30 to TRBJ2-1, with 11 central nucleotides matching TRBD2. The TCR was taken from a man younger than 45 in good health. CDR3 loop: CAWRPLAGGRNEQFF. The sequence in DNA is TGTGCCTGGAGACCGCTAGCGGGAGGACGCAATGAGCAGTTCTTC.